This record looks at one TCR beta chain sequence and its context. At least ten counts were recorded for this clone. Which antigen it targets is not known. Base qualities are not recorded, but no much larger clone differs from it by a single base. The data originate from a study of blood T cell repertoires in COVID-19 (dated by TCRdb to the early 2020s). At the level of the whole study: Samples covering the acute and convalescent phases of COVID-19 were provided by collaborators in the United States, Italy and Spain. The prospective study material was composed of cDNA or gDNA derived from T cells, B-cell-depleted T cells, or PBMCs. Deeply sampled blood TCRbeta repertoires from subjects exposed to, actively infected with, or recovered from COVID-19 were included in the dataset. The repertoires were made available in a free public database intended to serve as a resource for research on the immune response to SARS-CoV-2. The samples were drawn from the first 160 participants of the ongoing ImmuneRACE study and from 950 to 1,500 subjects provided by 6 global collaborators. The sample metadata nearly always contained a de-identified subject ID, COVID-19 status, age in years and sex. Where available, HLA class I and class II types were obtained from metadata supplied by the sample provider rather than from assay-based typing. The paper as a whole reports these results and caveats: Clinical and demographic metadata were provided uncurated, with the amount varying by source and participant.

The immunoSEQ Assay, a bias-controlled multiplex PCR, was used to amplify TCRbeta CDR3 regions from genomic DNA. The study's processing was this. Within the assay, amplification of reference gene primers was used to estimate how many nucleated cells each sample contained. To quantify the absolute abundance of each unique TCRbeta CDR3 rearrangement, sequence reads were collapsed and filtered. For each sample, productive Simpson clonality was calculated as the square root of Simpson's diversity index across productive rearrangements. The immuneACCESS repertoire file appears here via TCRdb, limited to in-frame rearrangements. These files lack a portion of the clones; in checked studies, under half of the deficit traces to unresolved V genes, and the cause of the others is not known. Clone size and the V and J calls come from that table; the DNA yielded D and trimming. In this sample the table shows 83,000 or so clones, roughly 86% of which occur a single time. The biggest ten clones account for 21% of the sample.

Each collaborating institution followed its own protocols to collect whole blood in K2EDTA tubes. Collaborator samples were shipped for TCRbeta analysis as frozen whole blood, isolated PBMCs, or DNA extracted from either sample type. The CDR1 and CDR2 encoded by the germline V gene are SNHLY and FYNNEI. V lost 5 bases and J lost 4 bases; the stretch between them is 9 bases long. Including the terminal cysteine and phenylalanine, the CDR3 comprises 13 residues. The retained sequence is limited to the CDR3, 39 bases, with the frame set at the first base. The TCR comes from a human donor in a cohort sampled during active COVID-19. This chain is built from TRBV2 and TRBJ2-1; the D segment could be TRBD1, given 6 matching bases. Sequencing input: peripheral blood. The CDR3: CASSLDRYNEQFF. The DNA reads TGTGCCAGCAGTTTGGACAGATACAATGAGCAGTTCTTC.